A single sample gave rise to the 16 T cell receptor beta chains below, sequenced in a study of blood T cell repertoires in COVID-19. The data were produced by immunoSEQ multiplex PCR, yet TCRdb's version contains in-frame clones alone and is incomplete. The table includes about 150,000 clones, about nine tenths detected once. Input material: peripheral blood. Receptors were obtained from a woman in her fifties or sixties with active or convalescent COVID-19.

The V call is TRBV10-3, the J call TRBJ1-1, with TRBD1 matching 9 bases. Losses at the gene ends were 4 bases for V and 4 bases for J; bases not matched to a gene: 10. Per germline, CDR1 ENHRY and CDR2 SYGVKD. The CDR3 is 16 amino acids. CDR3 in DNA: TGTGCCATCAGTGGGCCCGGGACAGGGAGTTTCACTGAAGCTTTCTTT. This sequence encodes CAISGPGTGSFTEAFF.

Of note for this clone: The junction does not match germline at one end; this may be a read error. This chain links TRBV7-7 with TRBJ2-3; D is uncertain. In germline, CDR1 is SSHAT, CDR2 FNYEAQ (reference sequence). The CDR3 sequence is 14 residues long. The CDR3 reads CASSSTVGTDTQYF. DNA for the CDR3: TGTGCTAGCAGCTCTACCGTGGGCACAGATACGCAGTATTTT.

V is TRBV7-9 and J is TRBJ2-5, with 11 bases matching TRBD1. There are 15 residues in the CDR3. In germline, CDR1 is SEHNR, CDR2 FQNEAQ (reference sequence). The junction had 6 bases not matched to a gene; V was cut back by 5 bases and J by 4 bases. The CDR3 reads CASSRTGGRLETQYF. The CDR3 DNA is TGTGCCAGCAGCAGGACAGGGGGCCGTTTAGAGACCCAGTACTTC. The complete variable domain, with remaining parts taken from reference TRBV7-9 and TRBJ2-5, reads DTGVSQNPRHKITKRGQNVTFRCDPISEHNRLYWYRQTLGQGPEFLTYFQNEAQLEKSRLLSDRFSAERPKGSFSTLEIQRTEQGDSAMYLCASSRTGGRLETQYFGPGTRLLVL.

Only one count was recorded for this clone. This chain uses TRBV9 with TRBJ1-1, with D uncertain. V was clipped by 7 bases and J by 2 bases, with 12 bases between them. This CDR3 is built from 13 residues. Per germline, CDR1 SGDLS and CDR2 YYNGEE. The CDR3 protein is CASAAEVNTEAFF. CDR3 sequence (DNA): TGTGCCAGCGCGGCGGAGGTAAACACTGAAGCTTTCTTT.

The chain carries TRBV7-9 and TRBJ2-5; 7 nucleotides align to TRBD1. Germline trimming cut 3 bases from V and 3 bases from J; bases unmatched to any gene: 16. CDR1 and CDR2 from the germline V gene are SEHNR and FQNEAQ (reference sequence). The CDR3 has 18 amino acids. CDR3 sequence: CASSLQKLRQGRKETQYF. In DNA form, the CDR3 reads TGTGCCAGCAGCTTGCAAAAACTACGACAGGGAAGGAAAGAGACCCAGTACTTC. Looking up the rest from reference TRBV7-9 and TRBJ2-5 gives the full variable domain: DTGVSQNPRHKITKRGQNVTFRCDPISEHNRLYWYRQTLGQGPEFLTYFQNEAQLEKSRLLSDRFSAERPKGSFSTLEIQRTEQGDSAMYLCASSLQKLRQGRKETQYFGPGTRLLVL.

The CDR3 protein is CASSSKGRESSYEQYF. CDR3 sequence (DNA): TGTGCCAGCAGCTCTAAAGGACGGGAGAGCTCCTACGAGCAGTACTTC. This chain links TRBV7-2 with TRBJ2-7, with TRBD2 as a possible D gene (6 bases). Germline V gives CDR1 SGHTA, CDR2 FQGNSA. The CDR3 runs 16 residues. V dropped 4 bases and J dropped 0 bases, with 16 bases sitting between them.

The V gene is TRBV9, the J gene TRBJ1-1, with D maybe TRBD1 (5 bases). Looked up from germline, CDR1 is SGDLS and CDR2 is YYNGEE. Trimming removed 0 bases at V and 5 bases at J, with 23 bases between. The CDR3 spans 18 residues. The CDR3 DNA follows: TGTGCCAGCAGCGTAGTAATCATCGAATGGGGGAGCGGGACTGAAGCTTTCTTT. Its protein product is CASSVVIIEWGSGTEAFF.

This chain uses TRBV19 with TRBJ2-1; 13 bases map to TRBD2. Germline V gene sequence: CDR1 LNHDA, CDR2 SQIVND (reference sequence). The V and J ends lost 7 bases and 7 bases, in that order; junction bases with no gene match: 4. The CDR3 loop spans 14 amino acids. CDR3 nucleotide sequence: TGTGCCAGTAAAACTAGCGGGGGGGCTAATGAGCAGTTCTTC. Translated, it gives CASKTSGGANEQFF.

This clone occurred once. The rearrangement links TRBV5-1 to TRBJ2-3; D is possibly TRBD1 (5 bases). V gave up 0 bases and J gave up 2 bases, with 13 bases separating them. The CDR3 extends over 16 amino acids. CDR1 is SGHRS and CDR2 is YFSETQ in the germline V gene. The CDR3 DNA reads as TGCGCCAGCAGCTTGGGGGGCCCAACGGTCACAGATACGCAGTATTTT. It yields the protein CASSLGGPTVTDTQYF.

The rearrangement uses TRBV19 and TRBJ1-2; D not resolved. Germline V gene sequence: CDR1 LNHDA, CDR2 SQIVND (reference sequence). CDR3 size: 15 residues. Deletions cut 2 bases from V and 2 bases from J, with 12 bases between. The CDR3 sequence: CASSILRVTNYGYTF. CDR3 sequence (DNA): TGTGCCAGTAGTATATTGCGGGTGACCAACTATGGCTACACCTTC.

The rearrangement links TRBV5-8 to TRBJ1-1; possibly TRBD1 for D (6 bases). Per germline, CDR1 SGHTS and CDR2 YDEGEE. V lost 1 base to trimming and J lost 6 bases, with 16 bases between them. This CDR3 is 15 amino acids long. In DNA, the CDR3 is TGTGCCAGCAGCTTGACGCAGGGGCGCGTGGCTGAAGCTTTCTTT. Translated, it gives CASSLTQGRVAEAFF.

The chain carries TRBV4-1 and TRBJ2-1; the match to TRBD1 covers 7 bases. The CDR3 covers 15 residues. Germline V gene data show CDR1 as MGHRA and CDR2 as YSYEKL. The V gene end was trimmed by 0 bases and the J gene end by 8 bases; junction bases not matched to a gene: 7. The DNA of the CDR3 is TGCGCCAGCAGCCAAGACGCGACAGGGTCCTATGAGCAGTTCTTC. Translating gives CASSQDATGSYEQFF.

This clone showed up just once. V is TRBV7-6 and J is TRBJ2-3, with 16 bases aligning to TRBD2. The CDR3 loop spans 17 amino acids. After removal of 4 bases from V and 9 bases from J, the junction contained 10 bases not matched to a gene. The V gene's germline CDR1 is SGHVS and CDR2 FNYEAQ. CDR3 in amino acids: CASSSGTSGGAVGTQYF. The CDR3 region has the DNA TGTGCCAGCAGCTCAGGGACTAGCGGGGGGGCAGTCGGGACGCAGTATTTT.

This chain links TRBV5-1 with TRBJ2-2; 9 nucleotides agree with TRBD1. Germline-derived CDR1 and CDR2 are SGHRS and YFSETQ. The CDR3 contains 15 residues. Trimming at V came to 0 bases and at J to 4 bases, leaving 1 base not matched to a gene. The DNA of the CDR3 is TGCGCCAGCAGCTTGGTGACAGGGGGCACCGGGGAGCTGTTTTTT. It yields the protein CASSLVTGGTGELFF.

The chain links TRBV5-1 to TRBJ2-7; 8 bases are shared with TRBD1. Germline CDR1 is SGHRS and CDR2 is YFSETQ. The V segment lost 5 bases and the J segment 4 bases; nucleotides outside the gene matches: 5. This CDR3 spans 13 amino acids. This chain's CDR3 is CASRTGQGYEQYF. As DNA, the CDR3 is TGCGCCAGCAGAACCGGACAGGGATACGAGCAGTACTTC.

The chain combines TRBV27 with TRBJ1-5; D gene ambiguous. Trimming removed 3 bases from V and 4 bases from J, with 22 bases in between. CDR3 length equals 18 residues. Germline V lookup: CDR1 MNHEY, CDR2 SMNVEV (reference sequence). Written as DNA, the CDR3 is TGTGCCAGCAGTTTCTACGCCCCGGCTCGGGAACAAAATCAGCCCCAGCATTTT. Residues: CASSFYAPAREQNQPQHF.